This entry describes one TCR beta chain. Its antigen is not identified. The data were obtained in a study of response to subunit inactivated influenza vaccine. General study findings and limits: The authors suggested that few new T cells are recruited per seasonal influenza vaccination.

J gave up 0 bases and V 6 bases, and 1 base lay outside the gene matches. CDR3 length equals 12 residues. Germline V lookup: CDR1 SQVTM, CDR2 ANQGSEA. TCRdb analysed the RT-PCR reads with MiXCR anew, one entry per CDR3 protein. The top ten clones hold approximately 25% of a sample with about 190,000 distinct CDR3 sequences, about an eighth of them seen once. The origin of this receptor is a man aged 45-65 years who received an inactivated influenza vaccine. The chain has TRBV29-1 and TRBJ2-7; the match to TRBD1 covers 8 bases. Source: CD8+ T cells sorted from PBMCs, taken around 5 days after vaccination. Here the CDR3 reads CSVTGDSYEQYF. DNA of the CDR3: TGCAGCGTGACAGGGGACTCCTACGAGCAGTACTTC.